This is a list of T cell receptor beta chains from one sample in a study of response to subunit inactivated influenza vaccine. TCRdb reprocessed the RT-PCR reads via MiXCR and lists one record per CDR3 protein. The table lists 800,000 to 1,000,000 distinct CDR3 sequences, 21% of them singletons. Sequencing used PBMCs from blood, obtained around 5 days after vaccination. These receptors all stem from a middle-aged man who received an inactivated influenza vaccine. Each CDR3 is given with its conserved first and last residue. A D gene is named only where the DNA matches it firmly. Size is omitted from some rows. Given values are once, few, many or a class for expanded clones.

TRBV6-5	NA	NA	CASSYSNPGDLTYEQYF
TRBV10-3	TRBD2	NA	CAIFGGLAGDSEQFF
TRBV20-1	NA	few	CSASVHSESSYNSPLHF
TRBV5-1	NA	few	CASSLAQSNEQFF
TRBV29-1	NA	few	CSVGSYYGYTF
TRBV6-2/TRBV6-3	NA	few	CASSPSRTRFNQPQHF
TRBV19	TRBD1	few	CASSILHGTVRNQPQHF
TRBV6-2/TRBV6-3	TRBD2	many	CASSLQGGFEQYF
TRBV7-2	NA	few	CASSSRTGGNTIYF
TRBV20-1	TRBD2	few	CSARDFAGGPYEQYF
TRBV4-3	TRBD2	NA	CASSQGERGSTDTQYF
TRBV27	NA	NA	CASSSEGLGNQPQHF
TRBV27	TRBD2	NA	CASSRGIKREDYYEQYF
TRBV4-3	TRBD2	once	CASSHSGRAGGELFF
TRBV20-1	NA	NA	CSAPDRSYEQYF
TRBV5-1	TRBD1	NA	CASSLDRGPSVSQETQYF
TRBV6-1	TRBD2	few	CASSSPGTSGGRTDTQYF
TRBV2	NA	NA	CASKVDGTYEQYF
TRBV4-3	TRBD2	few	CASSHRGTGGYNEQFF
TRBV11-2	TRBD1	NA	CASSLDQGAVAYGYTF
TRBV12-3/TRBV12-4	TRBD1	NA	CASSLADRGNSPLHF
TRBV5-1	NA	NA	CASSLVLGSAGELFF
TRBV10-3	NA	NA	CAIRDLTDSYEQYF
TRBV10-3	NA	few	CAISESGSREKLFF
TRBV11-2	TRBD2	NA	CASSPWTSGRDFYYNEQFF
TRBV29-1	TRBD2	NA	CSVASGSGAYNEQFF
TRBV7-2	NA	many	CASSLAAPLYEQYF
TRBV27	NA	few	CASSLSRVGETQYF
TRBV12-3/TRBV12-4	TRBD1	NA	CASRSGGNRGNYGYTF
TRBV20-1	TRBD2	NA	CSAPRTSGSYNEQFF
TRBV20-1	NA	NA	CSAKNTQYF
TRBV10-3	TRBD2	NA	CAINPSGNNNEQFF
TRBV3-1	TRBD1	few	CASSQAWDRPPYEQYF